The clone carrying this TCR beta chain was observed a handful of times. The antigen is undetermined. Relative to the germline gene, one junction end is altered; a read error may explain this. The cDNA had a unique molecular identifier and a template-switch universal primer site. TCRdb used MiXCR to reprocess the 5' RACE reads, holding one entry per CDR3 protein. The sample holds some 590,000 distinct CDR3 sequences; over 8.5% are singletons and the top ten take 3%. The data derive from a study of identical twins. Notes on the study in general: Not following the same donors, the study drew its conclusions from cross-sectional statistical analysis.

This CDR3 is 8 amino acids long. The sample also formed part of further work on yellow fever vaccine responses in identical twins.

The receptor's source is a woman aged 18-35 years in good health. The specimen sequenced was PBMCs. The chain links TRBV12-3 or TRBV12-4 to TRBJ2-1; D call uncertain. In DNA, the CDR3 is TGTGCCAGCAGTCTCAAGGACTTC. Protein sequence: CASSLKDF.